This TCR beta chain was profiled in a study of long-term antiretroviral therapy in people with HIV. Findings and limits, study-wide: Diversity measured after ART increased yet remained under transplant donor controls.

V lost 2 bases to trimming and J lost 4 bases; unmatched junction nucleotides: 5. The CDR3 consists of 15 residues. The germline V gene encodes CDR1 WNHNN and CDR2 SYGVQD (reference sequence). As to this clone: Its target is not known.

Survey level was the resolution at which the v3.0 immunoSEQ assay ran. Clones were sequenced by immunoSEQ multiplex PCR, and TCRdb holds only the in-frame ones, with some missing. The repertoire holds around 35,000 clones, with approximately 80% as singletons. This sequence originates from a woman aged 50 to 60 with HIV. Sequencing was performed on unsorted PBMCs, taken 3.1 years after starting antiretroviral therapy. This chain uses TRBV10-1 with TRBJ1-1; 9 positions match TRBD1. Written as DNA, the CDR3 is TGCGCCAGCAGTGAGGCGACAGGGGGTAGCACTGAAGCTTTCTTT. Translating gives CASSEATGGSTEAFF.